This entry lists 4 T cell receptor beta chains sequenced from one sample in a study of blood T cell repertoires in COVID-19. Generated by immunoSEQ multiplex PCR, the TCRdb table keeps only in-frame clones and is missing some. Of about 130,000 clones listed, roughly 80% were seen once; the top ten hold roughly 5.2%. Sample: peripheral blood. All receptors derive from a woman aged 70-85 years with COVID-19, enrolled during active disease.

This clone was counted once. This chain links TRBV19 with TRBJ2-3; 9 positions agree with TRBD1. Germline CDR1 LNHDA, CDR2 SQIVND (reference sequence). V gave up 4 bases and J gave up 3 bases; unmatched junction bases: 2. The CDR3 is made up of 14 amino acids. CDR3: CASSTGQGTDTQYF. CDR3 nucleotides: TGTGCCAGTAGTACGGGACAGGGAACAGATACGCAGTATTTT.

This clone was seen a single time. V and J are TRBV11-2 and TRBJ2-7, with D possibly matching TRBD2 (7 bases). CDR1 is SGHAT and CDR2 is FQNNGV in the germline V gene. V lost 1 base and J 0 bases, leaving 13 bases between the germline ends. This CDR3 has 16 residues. This CDR3 reads CASSLAGGGHSYEQYF. The CDR3 nucleotides read TGTGCCAGCAGCTTAGCAGGCGGGGGCCACTCCTACGAGCAGTACTTC.

This sequence joins TRBV4-1 and TRBJ1-5; D not certain. The V end lost 1 base, the J end lost 0 bases, and 7 bases lay between the germline ends. The CDR3 runs 15 residues. Germline loops: CDR1 MGHRA, CDR2 YSYEKL. The CDR3 reads CASSQGAVSNQPQHF. Written as DNA, the CDR3 is TGCGCCAGCAGCCAAGGGGCCGTTAGCAATCAGCCCCAGCATTTT.

The rearrangement joins TRBV19 to TRBJ1-1, with a possible D match to TRBD1 (6 bases). The CDR3 length is 11 residues. CDR1 is LNHDA and CDR2 is SQIVND in the germline V gene (reference sequence). Trimming cost V 10 bases and J 5 bases, with 11 bases left between them. The CDR3 bases are TGTGCCACCATGAGGGGGACTGAAGCTTTCTTT. Its protein product is CATMRGTEAFF.